The 32 T cell receptor beta chains presented below share a single source sample, sequenced in a study of STAT5B mutations in CD4+ large granular lymphocyte leukemia. Clones were sequenced by immunoSEQ multiplex PCR, and TCRdb holds only the in-frame ones, with some missing. The sample holds some 21,000 clones, over 70% seen once. Sequencing was done on a sample of CD4+ T cells from blood buffy coats. The receptors stem from a human donor in good health.

This clone has only a few counts. The chain joins TRBV4-1 to TRBJ2-1; 15 bases line up with TRBD2. The germline CDR1 and CDR2 sequences are MGHRA and YSYEKL. V shed 0 bases, J shed 6 bases, and the junction held 9 bases outside the gene matches. The CDR3 contains 19 residues. The CDR3 here is CASSQDLERTSGRANEQFF. The DNA of the CDR3 is TGCGCCAGCAGCCAAGATCTTGAACGGACTAGCGGGAGGGCCAATGAGCAGTTCTTC.

This chain connects TRBV19 to TRBJ1-5, with a weak D call TRBD1 (6 bases). This CDR3 contains 18 residues. Germline CDR1 LNHDA, CDR2 SQIVND (reference sequence). V lost 5 bases and J 1 base, leaving 21 bases between the germline ends. For the CDR3, the DNA is TGTGCCAGTAGTCTATACCCGACGGGGGGCCTGAGCAATCAGCCCCAGCATTTT. This encodes CASSLYPTGGLSNQPQHF.

V and J are TRBV6-5 and TRBJ1-5, with D possibly being TRBD1 (5 bases). Germline CDR1 reads MNHEY; CDR2 reads SVGAGI. Trimming cost V 6 bases and J 2 bases, with 8 bases left between them. The CDR3 is 13 amino acids. The CDR3 spells CASRRGGNQPQHF. The CDR3 DNA follows: TGTGCCAGCAGACGGGGGGGCAATCAGCCCCAGCATTTT.

The CDR3 reads CASSISGWGTDTQYF. The CDR3 coding sequence is TGTGCCAGTAGTATTTCCGGCTGGGGCACAGATACGCAGTATTTT. V is TRBV19 and J is TRBJ2-3; D is undetermined. The germline gives CDR1 LNHDA, CDR2 SQIVND (reference sequence). The germline V and J ends were trimmed by 3 bases and 1 base, with 11 bases remaining between them. The CDR3 extends over 15 amino acids.

The chain joins TRBV11-2 to TRBJ2-2; D call uncertain. The germline gives CDR1 SGHAT, CDR2 FQNNGV. The CDR3 is made up of 12 amino acids. V lost 2 bases and J lost 7, with 5 bases in between. The CDR3 region has the DNA TGTGCCAGCAGCTTACGTCACGGGGAGCTGTTTTTT. Its protein product is CASSLRHGELFF.

This chain links TRBV11-2 with TRBJ2-3; D gene ambiguous. Trimming took off 2 bases at V and 1 base at J, with 10 bases between the two ends. The CDR3 consists of 15 residues. Germline CDR1 reads SGHAT; CDR2 reads FQNNGV. The CDR3: CASSLSTRRTDTQYF. In DNA, the CDR3 is TGTGCCAGCAGCTTAAGTACCCGACGCACAGATACGCAGTATTTT.

The chain joins TRBV16 to TRBJ1-2, with a possible D match to TRBD1 (6 bases). The length of the CDR3 is 13 residues. With 4 bases removed from V and 8 bases from J, the gap between germline ends came to 14 bases. The germline V gene encodes CDR1 KGHSY and CDR2 FQNENV. The CDR3, as DNA: TGTGCCAGCAGCCCAGACAGGATTAAAGGCTACACCTTC. Its translation: CASSPDRIKGYTF.

This chain uses TRBV30 with TRBJ2-4; D is unresolved. CDR1 and CDR2 (germline): GTSNPN, SVGIG (reference sequence). The V end lost 3 bases, the J end lost 0 bases, and 12 bases lay between the germline ends. CDR3 size: 15 residues. CDR3: CAWRVSWLAKNIQYF. CDR3 coding DNA: TGTGCCTGGAGGGTCAGCTGGCTAGCCAAAAACATTCAGTACTTC.

This clone has a handful of counts. CDR3 in amino acids: CASSRRGQPYEQYF. Here the CDR3 DNA reads TGCGCCAGCAGCCGCCGCGGACAGCCCTACGAGCAGTACTTC. The genes are TRBV5-1 and TRBJ2-7; possibly TRBD1 for D (6 bases). Trimming removed 4 bases at V and 2 bases at J, with 13 bases between. CDR3 size: 14 residues. The germline gives CDR1 SGHRS, CDR2 YFSETQ.

The V gene is TRBV5-4, the J gene TRBJ2-7; no firm D call. Germline CDR1 reads SGHNT; CDR2 reads YYREEE (reference sequence). V gave up 2 bases and J gave up 2 bases, with 11 bases separating them. This CDR3 is 14 amino acids long. This chain's CDR3 is CASSFVGKTYEQYF. DNA for the CDR3: TGTGCCAGCAGCTTTGTGGGGAAGACCTACGAGCAGTACTTC. Full variable domain (missing parts from reference TRBV5-4 and TRBJ2-7): ETGVTQSPTHLIKTRGQQVTLRCSSQSGHNTVSWYQQALGQGPQFIFQYYREEENGRGNFPPRFSGLQFPNYSSELNVNALELDDSALYLCASSFVGKTYEQYFGPGTRLTVT.

The chain links TRBV27 to TRBJ2-5, with 12 bases matching TRBD2. Germline V gives CDR1 MNHEY, CDR2 SMNVEV (reference sequence). The CDR3 spans 15 residues. Unmatched junction bases numbered 2, after V lost 3 bases and J lost 3 bases. CDR3 residues: CASSFTSGRKETQYF. CDR3 coding DNA: TGTGCCAGCAGTTTTACTAGCGGGAGGAAAGAGACCCAGTACTTC.

The chain has TRBV30 and TRBJ1-5; no firm D call. Trimming left V 2 bases short and J 2 bases short, with 7 bases between. The length of the CDR3 is 13 residues. Germline V gene sequence: CDR1 GTSNPN, CDR2 SVGIG (reference sequence). The CDR3 coding sequence is TGTGCCTGGAGTCCGGGCGGCAATCAGCCCCAGCATTTT. This encodes CAWSPGGNQPQHF.

The rearrangement links TRBV30 to TRBJ2-1; D is possibly TRBD1 or TRBD2 (5 bases each). Trimming took off 3 bases at V and 4 bases at J, with 13 bases between the two ends. Germline CDR1 and CDR2: GTSNPN and SVGIG (reference sequence). The CDR3 is 14 amino acids. The DNA for the CDR3 is TGTGCCTGGAGCGAGGGACGGGTGTACAATGAGCAGTTCTTC. It translates to CAWSEGRVYNEQFF.

The rearrangement uses TRBV11-2 and TRBJ2-3; no clear D gene. Germline V CDR1 and CDR2: SGHAT, FQNNGV. The CDR3 has 13 amino acids. V was cut by 0 bases and J by 6 bases, with 7 bases left in between. As DNA, the CDR3 is TGTGCCAGCAGCTTAGATCGCGAGGATACGCAGTATTTT. This translates into CASSLDREDTQYF.

The chain is built from TRBV2 and TRBJ2-1; D is uncertain. There are 12 residues in the CDR3. V gave up 4 bases and J gave up 8 bases, with 9 bases separating them. Germline V gene lookup returns CDR1 SNHLY and CDR2 FYNNEI. CDR3 nucleotide sequence: TGTGCCAGCAGTGTGTATGTGTATGAGCAGTTCTTC. Its protein is CASSVYVYEQFF.

The chain has TRBV28 and TRBJ1-2, with a weak D call TRBD1 (5 bases). The CDR3 sequence is 14 residues long. V lost 6 bases to trimming and J lost 0 bases, with 11 bases between them. Germline CDR1 reads MDHEN; CDR2 reads SYDVKM. The CDR3 is CASSPGAANYGYTF. The DNA for the CDR3 is TGTGCCAGCAGCCCTGGGGCAGCTAACTATGGCTACACCTTC.

This clone appeared a few times. J is TRBJ1-1 and V is TRBV5-1; D is uncertain. The V gene lost 4 bases and the J gene lost 5 bases, with 15 bases spanning the gap. Per the germline V gene, CDR1 is SGHRS and CDR2 is YFSETQ. This CDR3 is 14 amino acids long. CDR3 nucleotide sequence: TGCGCCAGCAGCCCTGGGATGGTCGGGACTGAAGCTTTCTTT. As protein: CASSPGMVGTEAFF. The full variable domain, rest sourced from reference TRBV5-1 and TRBJ1-1, is KAGVTQTPRYLIKTRGQQVTLSCSPISGHRSVSWYQQTPGQGLQFLFEYFSETQRNKGNFPGRFSGRQFSNSRSEMNVSTLELGDSALYLCASSPGMVGTEAFFGQGTRLTVV.

The sample holds one count of this clone. The chain joins TRBV6-1 to TRBJ2-3; D not resolved. Germline V lookup: CDR1 MNHNS, CDR2 SASEGT. CDR3 size: 14 residues. V lost 1 base and J lost 2, with 7 bases in between. Here the CDR3 reads CASSEDGTTDTQYF. The CDR3 DNA is TGTGCCAGCAGTGAAGACGGAACCACAGATACGCAGTATTTT.

The chain recombines TRBV7-9 with TRBJ2-3; 13 bases are a match to TRBD2. CDR1 and CDR2 (germline): SEHNR, FQNEAQ (reference sequence). V shed 5 bases and J 4 bases; nucleotides not matched to a gene: 9. The CDR3 runs 17 residues. In nucleotides, the CDR3 is TGTGCCAGCAGCCTCGGACTAGCGGGAGAGTCGTCAGATACGCAGTATTTT. It is translated as CASSLGLAGESSDTQYF.

This clone qualifies as large (0.1 to 1%). V and J are TRBV9 and TRBJ1-5; no clear D. The CDR3 extends over 15 amino acids. CDR1 is SGDLS, CDR2 YYNGEE, per germline. V shed 3 bases and J shed 0 bases, with 10 bases lying between them. The CDR3 sequence is CASSATDYSNQPQHF. The CDR3 region has the DNA TGTGCCAGCAGCGCCACAGATTATAGCAATCAGCCCCAGCATTTT. Variable domain in full (rest from reference TRBV9 and TRBJ1-5): DSGVTQTPKHLITATGQRVTLRCSPRSGDLSVYWYQQSLDQGLQFLIQYYNGEERAKGNILERFSAQQFPDLHSELNLSSLELGDSALYFCASSATDYSNQPQHFGDGTRLSIL.

The chain combines TRBV10-1 with TRBJ2-2; 7 positions agree with TRBD2. Germline CDR1 and CDR2: WNHNN and SYGVQD (reference sequence). Trimming at V came to 4 bases and at J to 4 bases, leaving 6 bases not matched to a gene. The CDR3 is 15 residues long. The CDR3 protein is CASSAVGGSTGELFF. The CDR3 DNA reads as TGCGCCAGCAGTGCCGTCGGCGGGAGCACCGGGGAGCTGTTTTTT.

The V gene is TRBV10-2, the J gene TRBJ1-1; D remains unclear. V lost 2 bases and J lost 7, with 8 bases in between. CDR3 length: 12 amino acids. The germline V gene has CDR1 WSHSY and CDR2 SAAADI. CDR3 sequence (DNA): TGCGCCAGCAGTGAGCTCAGGATTGAAGCTTTCTTT. Encoded protein: CASSELRIEAFF.

The chain has TRBV5-5 and TRBJ2-2; D is tentatively TRBD1 or TRBD2 (5 bases each). Germline CDR1 reads SGHKS; CDR2 reads YYEKEE (reference sequence). Trimming cost V 0 bases and J 7 bases, with 10 bases left between them. CDR3 length: 14 amino acids. CDR3 nucleotide sequence: TGTGCCAGCAGCTTGGGATGGGGGATCGGGGAGCTGTTTTTT. Translating it yields CASSLGWGIGELFF. The full variable domain, with the rest looked up from reference TRBV5-5 and TRBJ2-2, is DAGVTQSPTHLIKTRGQQVTLRCSPISGHKSVSWYQQVLGQGPQFIFQYYEKEERGRGNFPDRFSARQFPNYSSELNVNALLLGDSALYLCASSLGWGIGELFFGEGSRLTVL.

The chain combines TRBV4-1 with TRBJ2-5, with 10 bases lining up with TRBD2. V lost 2 bases and J lost 3; bases outside the gene matches: 3. CDR1 is MGHRA, CDR2 YSYEKL, per germline. This CDR3 is 15 amino acids long. CDR3 DNA: TGCGCCAGCAGCCAACGTGGACTAGCGGAAGAGACCCAGTACTTC. Its protein is CASSQRGLAEETQYF.

CDR3 residues: CASSLLVGGSTDTQYF. DNA of the CDR3: TGTGCCAGCAGCTTGCTTGTAGGAGGGAGCACAGATACGCAGTATTTT. The rearrangement joins TRBV5-6 to TRBJ2-3; D is perhaps TRBD2 (6 bases). The length of the CDR3 is 16 residues. With 1 base removed from V and 0 bases from J, the gap between germline ends came to 12 bases. Germline-derived CDR1 and CDR2 are SGHDT and YYEEEE.

The V and J genes are TRBV7-9 and TRBJ1-2, with D perhaps matching TRBD1 (6 bases). The CDR3 extends over 15 amino acids. CDR1 and CDR2 (germline): SEHNR, FQNEAQ (reference sequence). Trimming took off 0 bases at V and 6 bases at J, with 14 bases between the two ends. The CDR3 sequence is CASSLAGDIGHGYTF. The CDR3 nucleotides read TGTGCCAGCAGCTTAGCAGGGGACATAGGCCATGGCTACACCTTC.

Only a few counts were recorded for this clone. Other nucleotide sequences from this sample produce the same CDR3. J is TRBJ2-7 and V is TRBV11-3; 8 nucleotides match TRBD1. The CDR3 covers 13 residues. The V and J ends lost 4 bases and 7 bases, in that order; junction bases with no gene match: 6. From germline, CDR1 is SGHNT and CDR2 YENEEA. CDR3 region: CASSSSGGGEQYF. The DNA for the CDR3 is TGTGCCAGCAGCTCTTCAGGGGGCGGTGAGCAGTACTTC.

V and J are TRBV29-1 and TRBJ1-2, with D possibly matching TRBD1 (5 bases). V was clipped by 2 bases and J by 3 bases, with 7 bases between them. Germline V CDR1 and CDR2: SQVTM, ANQGSEA. CDR3 length: 12 residues. The CDR3 sequence: CSVENRYYGYTF. CDR3 nucleotides: TGCAGCGTTGAAAACAGGTACTATGGCTACACCTTC.

This clone showed up just a few times. The chain is built from TRBV5-6 and TRBJ1-2; the match to TRBD1 covers 7 bases. J lost 5 bases, V lost 0 bases, and 16 bases had no gene match. The germline gives CDR1 SGHDT, CDR2 YYEEEE. The CDR3 runs 18 residues. The CDR3 protein is CASSLASRVGTDLYGYTF. The CDR3 nucleotides are TGTGCCAGCAGCTTGGCGTCCAGGGTGGGGACAGACCTATATGGCTACACCTTC.

The genes are TRBV5-1 and TRBJ2-7; 11 bases are a match to TRBD2. Unmatched junction bases numbered 7, after V lost 2 bases and J lost 6 bases. From germline, CDR1 is SGHRS and CDR2 YFSETQ. This CDR3 region has 15 residues. The CDR3 DNA reads TGCGCCAGCAGCTTTAGCGGGAGGGCCGACGGCGAGCAGTACTTC. Amino acid sequence: CASSFSGRADGEQYF.

This sequence joins TRBV2 and TRBJ2-3; 13 nucleotides match TRBD2. V lost 5 bases and J lost 2; bases outside the gene matches: 4. CDR3 size: 16 residues. Per the germline V gene, CDR1 is SNHLY and CDR2 is FYNNEI. DNA for the CDR3: TGTGCCAGCAGTACGACTAGCGGGAGGATCACAGATACGCAGTATTTT. Translating it yields CASSTTSGRITDTQYF.

As to this clone: One junction end does not reproduce the germline sequence, and a read error may be involved. Other DNA sequences in the sample encode the same CDR3. The chain links TRBV6-6 to TRBJ1-2; D remains unclear. CDR3 length: 12 residues. Germline V CDR1 and CDR2: MNHNY, SVGAGI (reference sequence). The CDR3: CASTISPESPSF. CDR3 DNA sequence: TGTGCCAGCACCATATCCCCGGAGAGTCCCTCCTTC.